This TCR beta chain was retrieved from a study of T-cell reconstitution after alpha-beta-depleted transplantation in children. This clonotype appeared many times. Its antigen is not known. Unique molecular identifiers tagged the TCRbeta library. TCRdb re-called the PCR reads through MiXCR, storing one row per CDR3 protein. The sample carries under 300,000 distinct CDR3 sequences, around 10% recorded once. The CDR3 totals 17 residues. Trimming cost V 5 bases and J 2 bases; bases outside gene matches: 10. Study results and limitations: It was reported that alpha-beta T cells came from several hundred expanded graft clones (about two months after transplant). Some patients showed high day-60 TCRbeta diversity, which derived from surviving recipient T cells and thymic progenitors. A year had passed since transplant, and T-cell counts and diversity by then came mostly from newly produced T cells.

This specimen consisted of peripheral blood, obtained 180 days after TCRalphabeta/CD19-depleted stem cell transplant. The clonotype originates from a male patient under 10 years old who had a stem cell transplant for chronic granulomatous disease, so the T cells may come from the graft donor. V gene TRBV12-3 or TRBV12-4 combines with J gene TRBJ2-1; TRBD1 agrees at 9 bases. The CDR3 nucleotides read TGTGCCAGCAGTATAAGGACAGGGGTGATGACCTACAATGAGCAGTTCTTC. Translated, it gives CASSIRTGVMTYNEQFF.